This note documents a single TCR beta chain sequence. Its antigen is not identified. A second roughly 7 to 12 cycle PCR used barcoded and J-beta primers. Every molecule of cDNA carried a tag from a template-switch adaptor with 12 random nucleotides. In TCRdb, the 5' RACE reads were re-called with MiXCR into one record per CDR3 protein. This sample has fewer than 950,000 distinct CDR3 sequences, with 53% found just once. These data come from a study of blood T cells in healthy people across ages. Overall study results and limits: Per million T cells, TCR beta diversity dropped roughly linearly as age increased. Higher diversity, along with more naive CD4+ cells, distinguished long-lived donors from aged donors.

The length of the CDR3 is 15 residues. Germline assignment: CDR1 MDHEN and CDR2 SYDVKM. This receptor was taken from a man at least 80 years old in good health. The V and J genes are TRBV28 and TRBJ2-5; TRBD2 agrees at 8 bases. The J call is doubtful: the DNA matches TRBJ2-1 better. Sequences were obtained from blood. CDR3 in DNA: TGTGCCAGCAGTACCACCGGGACTAGAATTGGTGAGCAGTTCTTC. This sequence encodes CASSTTGTRIGEQFF.